The following is a T cell receptor beta chain sequence with its context. These data belong to a study of sequential checkpoint blockade in melanoma. Study as a whole: Patients were randomized 1:1 to nivolumab-then-ipilimumab or ipilimumab-then-nivolumab first-line. Both treatment sequences were followed by maintenance nivolumab.

Repertoires were generated with immunoSEQ multiplex PCR, while TCRdb's copy carries only in-frame clones and drops some. The data show 30,000 to 40,000 clones, 86% seen once. Documented treatment: randomized to nivolumab then ipilimumab (arm A) or the reverse (arm B). DNA-damaging chemotherapy had not been given to any patient beforehand. Live CD3+CD8+ CD19− CD56− cells were sorted from PBMCs. CDR1 SEHNR and CDR2 FQNEAQ come from the germline V gene (reference sequence). V trimming: 1 base; J trimming: 8 bases; junction bases outside the gene matches: 10. This CDR3 region has 16 residues. The sequencing used CD8+ T cells sorted from blood (inferred from file names), collected from a patient given nivolumab and ipilimumab in sequence. V is TRBV7-9 and J is TRBJ2-1; 8 bases line up with TRBD2. The receptor comes from a human donor with melanoma. The CDR3 protein is CASSLGTSHFLDEQFF. The CDR3, as DNA: TGTGCCAGCAGCTTAGGGACTAGCCATTTCTTGGATGAGCAGTTCTTC. Based on the CDR3 plus reference TRBV7-9 and TRBJ2-1, the full variable domain is DTGVSQNPRHKITKRGQNVTFRCDPISEHNRLYWYRQTLGQGPEFLTYFQNEAQLEKSRLLSDRFSAERPKGSFSTLEIQRTEQGDSAMYLCASSLGTSHFLDEQFFGPGTRLTVL.